This passage covers 18 T cell receptor beta chains from one sample sequenced in a study of cytomegalovirus exposure and HLA in healthy donors (dated by TCRdb to about 2017). The library was built by means of the immunoSEQ multiplex PCR assay. This immuneACCESS table, as held by TCRdb, lists in-frame sequences with V and J called but not all clones. Of the missing ones, under half trace to an unresolved V gene in checked studies; the others have no known cause. The sample table holds over 110,000 clones, of which 70% to 90% were seen once. Together, the top ten hold just over 8.5% of the sample. Sample: PBMCs. These receptors were obtained from a man aged 18 to 35 in good health and CMV-seropositive.

The chain carries TRBV6-5 and TRBJ2-3; 9 nucleotides align to TRBD2. The CDR3 runs to 16 residues. Trimming cost V 0 bases and J 0 bases; bases outside gene matches: 1. Germline V CDR1 and CDR2: MNHEY, SVGAGI. CDR3 DNA: TGTGCCAGCAGTTACTCGACTAGCGGAAGCACAGATACGCAGTATTTT. Its translation is CASSYSTSGSTDTQYF.

The chain joins TRBV5-6 to TRBJ2-5, with 7 bases lining up with TRBD2. The junction had 2 bases not matched to a gene; V was cut back by 0 bases and J by 6 bases. Germline V lookup: CDR1 SGHDT, CDR2 YYEEEE. CDR3 size: 13 residues. The DNA for the CDR3 is TGTGCCAGCAGCTTGGGGGGAGGGAAGACCCAGTACTTC. Translating it yields CASSLGGGKTQYF.

V usage is TRBV5-1 and J usage is TRBJ2-5; D may be TRBD2 (7 bases). The V gene's germline CDR1 is SGHRS and CDR2 YFSETQ. Trimming stripped 8 bases from V and 1 base from J, with 18 bases between. This CDR3 contains 15 residues. This chain's CDR3 is CASQAGAQVQETQYF. The CDR3 nucleotides are TGCGCCAGTCAGGCGGGGGCGCAGGTCCAAGAGACCCAGTACTTC.

V usage is TRBV2 and J usage is TRBJ2-7; TRBD1 agrees at 8 bases. The germline CDR1 and CDR2 sequences are SNHLY and FYNNEI. V was pared by 3 bases and J by 2 bases, with 9 bases of the junction left unmatched. The CDR3 totals 16 residues. The CDR3 DNA reads as TGTGCCAGCAGTGACCCAACGACAGGGGAAACCTACGAGCAGTACTTC. Protein product: CASSDPTTGETYEQYF.

The J gene is TRBJ1-1, the V gene TRBV27; D perhaps matches TRBD1 (6 bases). This CDR3 spans 17 amino acids. CDR1 is MNHEY, CDR2 SMNVEV, per germline (reference sequence). Trimming shortened V by 2 bases and J by 0 bases, and 16 bases separated the two germline ends. This chain's CDR3 is CASSLAPPGTLNTEAFF. In DNA, the CDR3 is TGTGCCAGCAGTTTAGCCCCACCCGGGACATTGAACACTGAAGCTTTCTTT.

V usage is TRBV29-1 and J usage is TRBJ1-2, with 8 bases that match TRBD1. CDR3 length equals 14 residues. Germline trimming cut 6 bases from V and 3 bases from J; bases unmatched to any gene: 9. CDR1 and CDR2 from the germline V gene are SQVTM and ANQGSEA. The chain's CDR3 is CSVATPGQDYGYTF. CDR3 DNA sequence: TGCAGCGTCGCCACTCCGGGACAGGACTATGGCTACACCTTC.

The table lists this clone with a few counts. The chain carries TRBV29-1 and TRBJ1-1; D gene unclear. The V gene's germline CDR1 is SQVTM and CDR2 ANQGSEA. This CDR3 has 13 residues. Trimming left V 4 bases short and J 7 bases short, with 16 bases between. For the CDR3, the DNA is TGCAGCGTTGCTGATAGCTTTACGAATGAAGCTTTCTTT. It codes for CSVADSFTNEAFF. Full variable domain (outside the CDR3, taken from reference TRBV29-1 and TRBJ1-1): SAVISQKPSRDICQRGTSLTIQCQVDSQVTMMFWYRQQPGQSLTLIATANQGSEATYESGFVIDKFPISRPNLTFSTLTVSNMSPEDSSIYLCSVADSFTNEAFFGQGTRLTVV.

This clone was seen a single time. The V and J genes are TRBV10-2 and TRBJ1-5; a possible D gene is TRBD1 (6 bases). V dropped 6 bases and J dropped 1 base, with 13 bases sitting between them. CDR1 is WSHSY and CDR2 is SAAADI in the germline V gene. This CDR3 region has 15 residues. The CDR3 sequence: CASSPRTASNQPQHF. The CDR3 DNA sequence: TGCGCCAGCAGCCCGCGGACAGCGAGCAATCAGCCCCAGCATTTT.

The chain couples TRBV9 to TRBJ1-2, with a tentative D call TRBD1 (5 bases). CDR1 and CDR2 from the germline V gene are SGDLS and YYNGEE. The V end lost 3 bases, the J end lost 2 bases, and 11 bases lay between the germline ends. This CDR3 has 14 amino acids. The CDR3 is CASSGRDENYGYTF. The DNA for the CDR3 is TGTGCCAGCAGCGGGCGGGACGAGAACTATGGCTACACCTTC.

The table lists this clone with a count of one. The chain joins TRBV30 to TRBJ1-2; TRBD1 is a possible D gene (5 bases). Germline V lookup: CDR1 GTSNPN, CDR2 SVGIG (reference sequence). The ends were cut back, 2 bases at V and 7 bases at J, with 11 bases in the middle. This CDR3 contains 12 residues. CDR3 in amino acids: CAWSTYRSGYTF. Written as DNA, the CDR3 is TGTGCCTGGAGTACATACAGGAGTGGCTACACCTTC.

The rearrangement links TRBV5-6 to TRBJ2-7, with TRBD2 matching 10 bases. This CDR3 is 15 amino acids long. CDR1 is SGHDT and CDR2 is YYEEEE in the germline V gene. V lost 2 bases to trimming and J lost 6 bases; unmatched junction nucleotides: 8. CDR3 nucleotide sequence: TGTGCCAGCAGCTTTACCCTAGCGGGGGACAGCGAGCAGTACTTC. As protein: CASSFTLAGDSEQYF. Complete variable domain (other parts from reference TRBV5-6 and TRBJ2-7): DAGVTQSPTHLIKTRGQQVTLRCSPKSGHDTVSWYQQALGQGPQFIFQYYEEEERQRGNFPDRFSGHQFPNYSSELNVNALLLGDSALYLCASSFTLAGDSEQYFGPGTRLTVT.

The rearrangement joins TRBV4-2 to TRBJ2-1; no definite D call. The CDR3 extends over 16 amino acids. The V and J ends lost 5 bases and 0 bases respectively, with 14 bases between them. CDR1 LGHNA and CDR2 YNFKEQ come from the germline V gene. As DNA, the CDR3 is TGTGCCAGCAGCAGCGTTTTTCGGCGCTCCTACAATGAGCAGTTCTTC. Translation gives CASSSVFRRSYNEQFF.

This clone was found once. The genes are TRBV5-6 and TRBJ1-2; 7 bases align to TRBD1. With V trimmed by 4 bases and J by 4 bases, 16 bases remained unmatched. CDR1 is SGHDT and CDR2 is YYEEEE in the germline V gene. The CDR3 totals 17 residues. CDR3: CASSRISNRGSGYGYTF. The CDR3 DNA sequence: TGTGCCAGCAGCCGGATATCCAACAGGGGCAGCGGCTATGGCTACACCTTC.

The chain has TRBV5-6 and TRBJ1-2; 9 bases align to TRBD1. Germline CDR1 and CDR2: SGHDT and YYEEEE. This CDR3 comprises 16 residues. J was trimmed by 7 bases and V by 4 bases; bases with no gene match: 14. Here the CDR3 reads CASSLLSGTGIRGYTF. In nucleotides, the CDR3 is TGTGCCAGCAGCCTACTTTCCGGGACAGGGATTCGTGGCTACACCTTC. Looking up the rest from reference TRBV5-6 and TRBJ1-2 gives the full variable domain: DAGVTQSPTHLIKTRGQQVTLRCSPKSGHDTVSWYQQALGQGPQFIFQYYEEEERQRGNFPDRFSGHQFPNYSSELNVNALLLGDSALYLCASSLLSGTGIRGYTFGSGTRLTVV.

J is TRBJ2-1 and V is TRBV2, with 10 bases that match TRBD2. V dropped 7 bases and J dropped 5; count of bases not matched to a gene: 11. This CDR3 region has 16 residues. Germline V lookup: CDR1 SNHLY, CDR2 FYNNEI. Here the CDR3 reads CASILGTSGKDNEQFF. The CDR3 nucleotides read TGTGCCAGCATTCTAGGCACTAGCGGGAAGGACAATGAGCAGTTCTTC. The full variable domain, in which reference TRBV2 and TRBJ2-1 provide the parts outside the CDR3, is EPEVTQTPSHQVTQMGQEVILRCVPISNHLYFYWYRQILGQKVEFLVSFYNNEISEKSEIFDDQFSVERPDGSNFTLKIRSTKLEDSAMYFCASILGTSGKDNEQFFGPGTRLTVL.

The rearrangement links TRBV7-3 to TRBJ2-1, with 7 bases matching TRBD2. The CDR3 loop spans 14 amino acids. Germline values: CDR1 SGHTA, CDR2 FQGTGA. J gave up 7 bases and V 2 bases, and 5 bases lay outside the gene matches. The CDR3 bases are TGTGCCAGCAGCTTAGAGCGGGATACGAATGAGCAGTTCTTC. Its translation is CASSLERDTNEQFF.

The chain combines TRBV27 with TRBJ2-1; TRBD2 matches 7 bases. V was pared by 2 bases and J by 6 bases, with 7 bases of the junction left unmatched. The CDR3 loop spans 15 amino acids. Germline-derived CDR1 and CDR2 are MNHEY and SMNVEV (reference sequence). The CDR3 coding sequence is TGTGCCAGCAGTTTAGCCAGCGGGGCGTTCAATGAGCAGTTCTTC. It codes for CASSLASGAFNEQFF.

The chain combines TRBV19 with TRBJ1-2; perhaps TRBD1 as D (5 bases). The CDR3 sequence is 14 residues long. Germline V gives CDR1 LNHDA, CDR2 SQIVND (reference sequence). Deletions cut 3 bases from V and 8 bases from J, with 16 bases between. The CDR3 bases are TGTGCCAGTAGTATCGGGTTTGGGACTCACGGCTACACCTTC. Its protein product is CASSIGFGTHGYTF.